The 32 T cell receptor beta chains given below trace back to one sample, sequenced in a study of T cells in localized non-small cell lung cancer. Some clones are missing from TCRdb's copy, which holds only in-frame ones; the method was immunoSEQ multiplex PCR. This table has tens of thousands of clones, around nine tenths appearing once. Sequencing was performed on peripheral blood, taken before any cancer treatment. The origin of the receptors is a female donor over 55 with stage I lung adenocarcinoma.

The chain uses TRBV6-1 and TRBJ2-5; D might be TRBD2 (6 bases). The CDR3 covers 14 residues. Germline loops: CDR1 MNHNS, CDR2 SASEGT. The V and J ends lost 8 bases and 3 bases respectively, with 16 bases between them. The CDR3 region is CASEGGAPEETQYF. In DNA, the CDR3 is TGTGCCAGCGAGGGCGGGGCGCCGGAAGAGACCCAGTACTTC.

The CDR3 loop reads CASSLDAGSGANVLTF. CDR3 bases: TGTGCCAGCAGCCTGGATGCCGGTTCTGGGGCCAACGTCCTGACTTTC. This rearrangement joins TRBV5-5 to TRBJ2-6; no clear D gene. V dropped 4 bases and J dropped 1 base, with 12 bases sitting between them. The CDR3 contains 16 residues. Germline V gene data show CDR1 as SGHKS and CDR2 as YYEKEE (reference sequence).

In this sample, this clone turned up once. V is TRBV11-2 and J is TRBJ1-2, with D possibly being TRBD1 (5 bases). The CDR3 contains 14 residues. CDR1 SGHAT and CDR2 FQNNGV come from the germline V gene. V was trimmed by 3 bases and J by 8 bases, leaving 16 bases between them. The CDR3 spells CASSFAGDGRGYTF. CDR3 nucleotide sequence: TGTGCCAGCAGCTTCGCCGGGGACGGAAGGGGCTACACCTTC.

The chain recombines TRBV7-9 with TRBJ2-2, with 10 bases lining up with TRBD2. V shed 3 bases and J 3 bases; nucleotides not matched to a gene: 4. This CDR3 contains 16 residues. The germline gives CDR1 SEHNR, CDR2 FQNEAQ (reference sequence). The CDR3 sequence: CASSFKGTSDTGELFF. CDR3 nucleotide sequence: TGTGCCAGCAGCTTCAAGGGGACTAGCGACACCGGGGAGCTGTTTTTT.

The chain joins TRBV6-1 to TRBJ2-2, with D possibly being TRBD1 or TRBD2 (5 bases each). The germline gives CDR1 MNHNS, CDR2 SASEGT. V was pared by 4 bases and J by 4 bases, with 13 bases between. The length of the CDR3 is 15 residues. CDR3 amino acids: CASSVPVGGTGELFF. The CDR3 nucleotides are TGTGCCAGCAGTGTCCCGGTTGGGGGCACCGGGGAGCTGTTTTTT.

The V call is TRBV19, the J call TRBJ1-1, with D uncertain. Germline lookup yields CDR1 LNHDA and CDR2 SQIVND (reference sequence). The V end lost 1 base, the J end lost 0 bases, and 21 bases lay between the germline ends. The CDR3 sequence is 19 residues long. In DNA, the CDR3 is TGTGCCAGTAGTATAGTTTTCAAAGGACCTCGGCGGTTGAACACTGAAGCTTTCTTT. Its protein product is CASSIVFKGPRRLNTEAFF.

This clone has just a few counts. The chain links TRBV28 to TRBJ1-2; 7 bases align to TRBD1. Per germline, CDR1 MDHEN and CDR2 SYDVKM. V trimming: 6 bases; J trimming: 0 bases; junction bases outside the gene matches: 10. The CDR3 totals 16 residues. CDR3 protein: CASRGRGGTANYGYTF. The DNA of the CDR3 is TGTGCCAGCAGGGGGAGGGGTGGGACAGCTAACTATGGCTACACCTTC.

The chain has TRBV11-2 and TRBJ2-1; D gene ambiguous. V lost 5 bases and J 3 bases, leaving 11 bases between the germline ends. Germline V gene lookup returns CDR1 SGHAT and CDR2 FQNNGV. The CDR3 is 14 amino acids. This CDR3 reads CASSATNVYNEQFF. Written as DNA, the CDR3 is TGTGCCAGCAGCGCCACCAACGTCTACAATGAGCAGTTCTTC.

The chain uses TRBV19 and TRBJ1-1; D may be TRBD1 (6 bases). The CDR3 loop spans 14 amino acids. V was shortened by 3 bases and J by 1 base, with 9 bases between the two germline ends. The germline gives CDR1 LNHDA, CDR2 SQIVND (reference sequence). This CDR3 reads CASSIQGTNTEAFF. CDR3 nucleotides: TGTGCCAGTAGTATTCAGGGGACGAACACTGAAGCTTTCTTT. The full variable domain, completed using reference TRBV19 and TRBJ1-1, is DGGITQSPKYLFRKEGQNVTLSCEQNLNHDAMYWYRQDPGQGLRLIYYSQIVNDFQKGDIAEGYSVSREKKESFPLTVTSAQKNPTAFYLCASSIQGTNTEAFFGQGTRLTVV.

The V call is TRBV9, the J call TRBJ2-3; 10 positions agree with TRBD1. CDR1 SGDLS and CDR2 YYNGEE come from the germline V gene. V gave up 0 bases and J gave up 6 bases; unmatched junction bases: 10. The CDR3 totals 17 residues. The CDR3 is CASSVGFRTGGWDTQYF. Here the CDR3 DNA reads TGTGCCAGCAGCGTAGGGTTTAGGACAGGGGGATGGGATACGCAGTATTTT.

J is TRBJ2-1 and V is TRBV18; 12 positions agree with TRBD2. The ends lost 3 bases at V and 6 bases at J; junction bases unmatched: 3. The CDR3 runs to 15 residues. The germline V gene encodes CDR1 KGHSH and CDR2 LQKENI. Here the CDR3 reads CASSPLAGGPNEQFF. The CDR3 nucleotides read TGTGCCAGCTCACCTCTAGCGGGGGGGCCCAATGAGCAGTTCTTC.

This clone has just one count. This CDR3 is also generated by other DNA sequences in the sample. This rearrangement joins TRBV5-6 to TRBJ1-2; D gene uncertain. Germline V gene data show CDR1 as SGHDT and CDR2 as YYEEEE. V lost 5 bases and J 2 bases, leaving 7 bases between the germline ends. The CDR3 sequence is 12 residues long. For the CDR3, the DNA is TGTGCCAGCAGTCCGGGGAACTATGGCTACACCTTC. It yields the protein CASSPGNYGYTF.

The chain employs TRBV19 and TRBJ1-6; 8 bases fit TRBD1. CDR3 length: 16 residues. With 5 bases clipped from V and 7 bases from J, the junction kept 10 bases outside the gene matches. CDR1 LNHDA and CDR2 SQIVND come from the germline V gene (reference sequence). This chain's CDR3 is CASSAKTGATNSPLHF. The CDR3 coding sequence is TGTGCCAGTAGTGCCAAGACAGGGGCCACAAATTCACCCCTCCACTTT.

V usage is TRBV5-1 and J usage is TRBJ2-3; TRBD2 matches 7 bases. Losses at the gene ends were 0 bases for V and 2 bases for J; bases not matched to a gene: 9. Germline CDR1 SGHRS, CDR2 YFSETQ. This CDR3 is built from 17 residues. DNA for the CDR3: TGCGCCAGCAGCTTGGAAAATAGCGGGCTTGACACAGATACGCAGTATTTT. Its protein product is CASSLENSGLDTDTQYF. The full variable domain, rest sourced from reference TRBV5-1 and TRBJ2-3, is KAGVTQTPRYLIKTRGQQVTLSCSPISGHRSVSWYQQTPGQGLQFLFEYFSETQRNKGNFPGRFSGRQFSNSRSEMNVSTLELGDSALYLCASSLENSGLDTDTQYFGPGTRLTVL.

The CDR3 is CASDSAGGLEYTF. In nucleotides, the CDR3 is TGTGCCAGCGATTCGGCAGGGGGGTTGGAATACACCTTC. This chain links TRBV6-6 with TRBJ1-2; 7 nucleotides agree with TRBD1. The length of the CDR3 is 13 residues. Per germline, CDR1 MNHNY and CDR2 SVGAGI (reference sequence). The J segment lost 11 bases and the V segment lost 8 bases, leaving 14 bases of the junction unmatched.

The V call is TRBV7-9, the J call TRBJ2-7; 9 positions match TRBD1. V gave up 4 bases and J gave up 0 bases; unmatched junction bases: 7. The CDR3 is 16 amino acids. Germline lookup yields CDR1 SEHNR and CDR2 FQNEAQ (reference sequence). CDR3 sequence reads: CASSSTPGQGSYEQYV. The CDR3 DNA reads as TGTGCCAGCAGCTCTACTCCGGGACAGGGCTCCTACGAGCAGTACGTC.

In this sample, this clone turned up once. This sequence joins TRBV7-2 and TRBJ1-1; TRBD1 agrees at 8 bases. Germline CDR1 and CDR2: SGHTA and FQGNSA. V was pared by 4 bases and J by 4 bases, with 8 bases of the junction left unmatched. CDR3 size: 15 residues. The CDR3: CASSSGQGRSTEAFF. The CDR3 nucleotides are TGTGCCAGCAGCTCCGGACAGGGTAGAAGCACTGAAGCTTTCTTT.

The gene calls are TRBV9 and TRBJ2-3; TRBD2 matches at 8 bases. Germline CDR1 and CDR2: SGDLS and YYNGEE. This CDR3 is 16 amino acids long. V dropped 2 bases and J dropped 1; count of bases not matched to a gene: 6. The chain's CDR3 is CASSVIPGGGTDTQYF. The DNA for the CDR3 is TGTGCCAGCAGCGTCATCCCCGGGGGGGGCACAGATACGCAGTATTTT.

The chain combines TRBV28 with TRBJ1-5; D perhaps matches TRBD1 (5 bases). The CDR3 length is 15 residues. Trimming left V 6 bases short and J 4 bases short, with 16 bases between. Looked up from germline, CDR1 is MDHEN and CDR2 is SYDVKM. CDR3 residues: CASRSTGGSNQPQHF. Written as DNA, the CDR3 is TGTGCCAGCAGATCTACAGGAGGTAGTAATCAGCCCCAGCATTTT.

This chain joins TRBV7-3 and TRBJ2-5, with TRBD1 as a possible D gene (5 bases). Germline V gives CDR1 SGHTA, CDR2 FQGTGA. The CDR3 contains 15 residues. Trimming pared 2 bases from V and 2 bases from J, leaving 12 bases between. The CDR3: CASSLGARIQETQYF. The CDR3 DNA is TGTGCCAGCAGCTTAGGGGCCAGGATTCAAGAGACCCAGTACTTC.

This clone showed up just once. This rearrangement joins TRBV7-8 to TRBJ1-2; D is undetermined. The CDR3 contains 16 residues. Germline values: CDR1 SGHVS, CDR2 FQNEAQ. The germline V and J ends were trimmed by 4 bases and 1 base, with 16 bases remaining between them. CDR3 in DNA: TGTGCCAGCAGCTCCCCCCAGCGAGGTTATAACTATGGCTACACCTTC. This sequence encodes CASSSPQRGYNYGYTF.

This rearrangement joins TRBV4-1 to TRBJ1-5; TRBD1 agrees at 7 bases. V gave up 0 bases and J gave up 6 bases; unmatched junction bases: 20. Germline values: CDR1 MGHRA, CDR2 YSYEKL. CDR3 length: 20 amino acids. This chain's CDR3 is CASSQDAPQVLTGWVQPQHF. CDR3 bases: TGCGCCAGCAGCCAAGATGCCCCACAAGTCTTGACAGGGTGGGTTCAGCCCCAGCATTTT.

V and J are TRBV15 and TRBJ1-1; a weak D match, TRBD1 (5 bases). This CDR3 spans 15 amino acids. Germline V CDR1 and CDR2: LNHNV, YYDKDF (reference sequence). The V end was cut by 5 bases, the J end by 1 base, with 14 bases between. The CDR3 protein is CATSQDTLKNTEAFF. The CDR3 DNA follows: TGTGCCACCAGCCAGGACACCCTAAAGAACACTGAAGCTTTCTTT.

This clone was seen just once. The V call is TRBV5-1, the J call TRBJ2-5; 9 nucleotides agree with TRBD1. V was clipped by 4 bases and J by 5 bases; unmatched bases: 12. Germline assignment: CDR1 SGHRS and CDR2 YFSETQ. The CDR3 is 16 amino acids. CDR3 region: CASSHGAYRGQETQYF. CDR3 coding DNA: TGCGCCAGCAGCCATGGTGCCTACAGGGGGCAGGAGACCCAGTACTTC.

The chain joins TRBV7-8 to TRBJ2-7; a weak D match, TRBD2 (6 bases). V was pared by 1 base and J by 2 bases, with 21 bases between. Germline-derived CDR1 and CDR2 are SGHVS and FQNEAQ. The CDR3 has 18 amino acids. The CDR3 reads CASSLGIAASADTYEQYF. Here the CDR3 DNA reads TGTGCCAGCAGCTTAGGTATCGCGGCTAGCGCCGATACCTACGAGCAGTACTTC.

The chain employs TRBV9 and TRBJ1-6; D may be TRBD1 (6 bases). V was pared by 4 bases and J by 7 bases, with 15 bases between. Looked up from germline, CDR1 is SGDLS and CDR2 is YYNGEE. This CDR3 has 15 residues. This CDR3 reads CASSPPGGLNSPLHF. CDR3 nucleotides: TGTGCCAGCAGCCCACCCGGGGGGCTAAATTCACCCCTCCACTTT.

The V gene is TRBV7-3, the J gene TRBJ2-2; 7 bases fit TRBD1. The germline CDR1 and CDR2 sequences are SGHTA and FQGTGA. V shed 4 bases and J 5 bases; nucleotides not matched to a gene: 13. The CDR3 length is 17 residues. The CDR3 here is CASSSDHGTATTGELFF. The CDR3 coding sequence is TGTGCCAGCAGCTCAGATCATGGGACAGCGACGACCGGGGAGCTGTTTTTT.

The chain links TRBV5-5 to TRBJ1-2, with a tentative D call TRBD1 (6 bases). V lost 1 base and J 8 bases, leaving 15 bases between the germline ends. This CDR3 spans 14 amino acids. Per the germline V gene, CDR1 is SGHKS and CDR2 is YYEKEE (reference sequence). The DNA for the CDR3 is TGTGCCAGCAGCTTGTGGCGGGGGCTGGAGGGCTACACCTTC. Protein: CASSLWRGLEGYTF.

The V gene is TRBV6-5, the J gene TRBJ2-3; TRBD1 might be the D (6 bases). Trimming removed 7 bases at V and 8 bases at J, with 19 bases between. Germline V CDR1 and CDR2: MNHEY, SVGAGI. The CDR3 sequence is 14 residues long. CDR3 in DNA: TGTGCCAGCACCAGGGACCTCCGAGGGGGTACGCAGTATTTT. This translates into CASTRDLRGGTQYF.

This chain uses TRBV19 with TRBJ1-5; no clear D. This CDR3 has 15 amino acids. Germline V CDR1 and CDR2: LNHDA, SQIVND (reference sequence). The V gene lost 1 base and the J gene lost 2 bases, with 9 bases spanning the gap. The CDR3 bases are TGTGCCAGTAGTATAGGAGCGACGGGCAATCAGCCCCAGCATTTT. The encoded protein is CASSIGATGNQPQHF. Based on the CDR3 plus reference TRBV19 and TRBJ1-5, the full variable domain is DGGITQSPKYLFRKEGQNVTLSCEQNLNHDAMYWYRQDPGQGLRLIYYSQIVNDFQKGDIAEGYSVSREKKESFPLTVTSAQKNPTAFYLCASSIGATGNQPQHFGDGTRLSIL.

The chain combines TRBV6-5 with TRBJ1-4, with unresolved D. V lost 8 bases, J lost 13 bases, and 14 bases lay in between. Germline CDR1 and CDR2: MNHEY and SVGAGI. This CDR3 contains 11 residues. CDR3 nucleotides: TGTGCCAGCGGGTCGGGAAGGGTACTGTTTTTT. Encoded protein: CASGSGRVLFF.

This sequence joins TRBV18 and TRBJ2-3; 9 positions match TRBD1. Trimming cost V 2 bases and J 2 bases; bases outside gene matches: 5. Germline V CDR1 and CDR2: KGHSH, LQKENI. This CDR3 has 16 amino acids. CDR3 protein: CASSPRTGDHTDTQYF. The CDR3 nucleotides read TGTGCCAGCTCACCAAGGACAGGGGATCACACAGATACGCAGTATTTT. Supplemented by reference TRBV18 and TRBJ2-3, the full variable domain reads NAGVMQNPRHLVRRRGQEARLRCSPMKGHSHVYWYRQLPEEGLKFMVYLQKENIIDESGMPKERFSAEFPKEGPSILRIQQVVRGDSAAYFCASSPRTGDHTDTQYFGPGTRLTVL.